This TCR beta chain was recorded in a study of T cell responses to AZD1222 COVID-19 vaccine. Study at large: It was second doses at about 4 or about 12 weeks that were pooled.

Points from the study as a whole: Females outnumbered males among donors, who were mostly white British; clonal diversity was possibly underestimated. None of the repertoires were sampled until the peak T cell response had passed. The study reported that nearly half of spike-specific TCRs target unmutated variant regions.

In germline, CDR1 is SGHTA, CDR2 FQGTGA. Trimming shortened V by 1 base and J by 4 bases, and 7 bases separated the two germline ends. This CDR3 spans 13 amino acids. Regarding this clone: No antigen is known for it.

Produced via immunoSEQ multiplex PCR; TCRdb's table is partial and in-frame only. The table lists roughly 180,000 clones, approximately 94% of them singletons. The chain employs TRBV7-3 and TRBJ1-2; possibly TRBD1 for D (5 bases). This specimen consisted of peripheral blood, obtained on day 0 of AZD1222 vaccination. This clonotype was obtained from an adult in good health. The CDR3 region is CASSLRGGYGYTF. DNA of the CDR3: TGTGCCAGCAGCTTAAGGGGGGGCTATGGCTACACCTTC.